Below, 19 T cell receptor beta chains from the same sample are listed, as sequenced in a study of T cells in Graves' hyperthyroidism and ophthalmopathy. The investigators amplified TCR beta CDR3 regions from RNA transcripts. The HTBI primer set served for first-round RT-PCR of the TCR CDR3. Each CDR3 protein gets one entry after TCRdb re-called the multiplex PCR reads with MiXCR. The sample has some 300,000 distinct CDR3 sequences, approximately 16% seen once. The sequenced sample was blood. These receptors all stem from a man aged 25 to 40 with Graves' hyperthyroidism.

The CDR3 sequence: CASSSGARVREAFF. CDR3 DNA sequence: TGTGCCAGCAGCTCAGGGGCTCGGGTCAGGGAAGCTTTCTTT. The genes are TRBV7-9 and TRBJ1-1, with D perhaps matching TRBD1 (6 bases). The CDR3 loop spans 14 amino acids. V lost 4 bases and J lost 8, with 17 bases in between. Germline V gene data show CDR1 as SEHNR and CDR2 as FQNEAQ (reference sequence).

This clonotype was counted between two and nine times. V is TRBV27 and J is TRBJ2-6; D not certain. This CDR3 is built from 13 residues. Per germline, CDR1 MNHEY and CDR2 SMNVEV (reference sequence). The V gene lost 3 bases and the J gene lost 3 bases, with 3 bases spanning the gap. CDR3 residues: CASSLIGANVLTF. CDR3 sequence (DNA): TGTGCCAGCAGTTTGATTGGGGCCAACGTCCTGACTTTC.

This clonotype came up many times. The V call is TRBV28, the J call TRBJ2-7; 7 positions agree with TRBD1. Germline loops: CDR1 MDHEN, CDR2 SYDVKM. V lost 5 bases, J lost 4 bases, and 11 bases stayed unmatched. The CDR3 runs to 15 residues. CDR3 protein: CASSPNVDRTYEQYF. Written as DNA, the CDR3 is TGTGCCAGCAGTCCGAACGTGGACAGGACATACGAGCAGTACTTC.

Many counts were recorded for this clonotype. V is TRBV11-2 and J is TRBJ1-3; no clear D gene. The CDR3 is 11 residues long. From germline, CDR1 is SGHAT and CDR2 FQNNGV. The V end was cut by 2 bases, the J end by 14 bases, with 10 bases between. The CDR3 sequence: CASSLSPSLYF. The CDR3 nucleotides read TGTGCCAGCAGCTTATCCCCGTCTCTATATTTT.

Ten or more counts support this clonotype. CDR3 sequence reads: CSARDEGSTGELFF. For the CDR3, the DNA is TGCAGTGCTAGAGATGAGGGGTCCACCGGGGAGCTGTTTTTT. The chain combines TRBV20-1 with TRBJ2-2, with D perhaps TRBD1 or TRBD2 (5 bases each). V was clipped by 0 bases and J by 4 bases, with 9 bases between them. This CDR3 has 14 amino acids. CDR1 and CDR2 from the germline V gene are DFQATT and SNEGSKA (reference sequence).

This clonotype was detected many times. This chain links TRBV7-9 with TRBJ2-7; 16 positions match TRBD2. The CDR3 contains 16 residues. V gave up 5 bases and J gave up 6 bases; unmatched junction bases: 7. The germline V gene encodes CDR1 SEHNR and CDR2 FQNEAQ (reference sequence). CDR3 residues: CASSPPGTSGRGEQYF. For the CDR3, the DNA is TGTGCCAGCAGCCCCCCCGGGACTAGCGGGAGGGGCGAGCAGTACTTC.

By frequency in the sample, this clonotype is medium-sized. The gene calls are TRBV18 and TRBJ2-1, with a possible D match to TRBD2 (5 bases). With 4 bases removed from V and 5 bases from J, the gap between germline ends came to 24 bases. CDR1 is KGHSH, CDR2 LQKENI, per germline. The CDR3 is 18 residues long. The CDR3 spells CASSREGLGRGRDNEQFF. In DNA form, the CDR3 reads TGTGCCAGCTCACGTGAGGGCCTCGGACGTGGAAGAGACAATGAGCAGTTCTTC. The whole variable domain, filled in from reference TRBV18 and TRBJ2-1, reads NAGVMQNPRHLVRRRGQEARLRCSPMKGHSHVYWYRQLPEEGLKFMVYLQKENIIDESGMPKERFSAEFPKEGPSILRIQQVVRGDSAAYFCASSREGLGRGRDNEQFFGPGTRLTVL.

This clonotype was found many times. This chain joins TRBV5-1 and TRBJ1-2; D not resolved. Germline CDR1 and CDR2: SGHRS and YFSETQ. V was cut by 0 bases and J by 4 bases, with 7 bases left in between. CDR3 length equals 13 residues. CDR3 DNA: TGCGCCAGCAGCTTGGAAGTTACCTATGGCTACACCTTC. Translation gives CASSLEVTYGYTF. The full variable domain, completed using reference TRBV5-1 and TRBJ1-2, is KAGVTQTPRYLIKTRGQQVTLSCSPISGHRSVSWYQQTPGQGLQFLFEYFSETQRNKGNFPGRFSGRQFSNSRSEMNVSTLELGDSALYLCASSLEVTYGYTFGSGTRLTVV.

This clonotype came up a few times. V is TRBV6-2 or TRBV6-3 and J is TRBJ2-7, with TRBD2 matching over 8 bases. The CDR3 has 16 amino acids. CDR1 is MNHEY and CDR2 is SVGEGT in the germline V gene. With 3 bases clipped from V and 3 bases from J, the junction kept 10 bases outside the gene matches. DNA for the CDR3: TGTGCCAGCAGTTATAATCCGGGAGGGGTCGTCTACGAGCAGTACTTC. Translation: CASSYNPGGVVYEQYF.

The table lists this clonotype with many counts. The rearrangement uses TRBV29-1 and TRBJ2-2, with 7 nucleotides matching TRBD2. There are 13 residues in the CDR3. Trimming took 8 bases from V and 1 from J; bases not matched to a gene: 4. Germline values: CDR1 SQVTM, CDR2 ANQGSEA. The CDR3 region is CSFSGKNTGELFF. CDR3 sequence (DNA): TGCAGCTTCAGCGGGAAGAACACCGGGGAGCTGTTTTTT.

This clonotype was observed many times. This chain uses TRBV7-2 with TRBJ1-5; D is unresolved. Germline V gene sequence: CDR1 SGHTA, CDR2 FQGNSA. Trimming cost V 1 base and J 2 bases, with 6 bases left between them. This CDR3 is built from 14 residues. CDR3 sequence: CASSLGFRNQPQHF. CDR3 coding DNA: TGTGCCAGCAGCTTAGGATTCCGCAATCAGCCCCAGCATTTT. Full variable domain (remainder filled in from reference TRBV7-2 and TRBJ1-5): GAGVSQSPSNKVTEKGKDVELRCDPISGHTALYWYRQSLGQGLEFLIYFQGNSAPDKSGLPSDRFSAERTGGSVSTLTIQRTQQEDSAVYLCASSLGFRNQPQHFGDGTRLSIL.

CDR3 sequence (DNA): TGTGCCAGTAGTATTTTGACAGGGGCCGAGCAGTACTTC. This gives the protein CASSILTGAEQYF. The chain recombines TRBV19 with TRBJ2-7; 8 bases match TRBD1. J was trimmed by 6 bases and V by 3 bases; bases with no gene match: 4. This CDR3 contains 13 residues. CDR1 and CDR2 from the germline V gene are LNHDA and SQIVND (reference sequence).

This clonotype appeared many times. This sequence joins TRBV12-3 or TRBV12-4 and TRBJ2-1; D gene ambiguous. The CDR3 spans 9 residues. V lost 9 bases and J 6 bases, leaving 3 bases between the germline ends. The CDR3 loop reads CARPNEQFF. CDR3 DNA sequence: TGTGCCAGACCCAATGAGCAGTTCTTC.

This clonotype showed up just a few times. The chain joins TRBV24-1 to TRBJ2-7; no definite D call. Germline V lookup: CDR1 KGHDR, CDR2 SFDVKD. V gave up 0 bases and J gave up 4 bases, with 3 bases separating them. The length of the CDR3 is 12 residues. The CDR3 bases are TGTGCCACCAGTGATTTGGGGTACGAGCAGTACTTC. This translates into CATSDLGYEQYF.

This CDR3 reads CASSLTSVRHTGELFF. The CDR3 DNA is TGTGCCAGCAGCCTTACTAGCGTCAGACACACCGGGGAGCTGTTTTTT. This chain uses TRBV7-3 with TRBJ2-2; the match to TRBD2 covers 7 bases. The CDR3 has 16 amino acids. The V segment lost 5 bases and the J segment 3 bases; nucleotides outside the gene matches: 9. Per the germline V gene, CDR1 is SGHTA and CDR2 is FQGTGA.

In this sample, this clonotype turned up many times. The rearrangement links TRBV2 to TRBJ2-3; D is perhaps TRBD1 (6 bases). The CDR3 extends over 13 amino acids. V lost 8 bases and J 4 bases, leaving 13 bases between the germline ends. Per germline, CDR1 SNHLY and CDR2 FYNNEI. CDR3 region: CASQMTGPDTQYF. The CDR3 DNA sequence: TGTGCCAGCCAGATGACAGGACCAGATACGCAGTATTTT.

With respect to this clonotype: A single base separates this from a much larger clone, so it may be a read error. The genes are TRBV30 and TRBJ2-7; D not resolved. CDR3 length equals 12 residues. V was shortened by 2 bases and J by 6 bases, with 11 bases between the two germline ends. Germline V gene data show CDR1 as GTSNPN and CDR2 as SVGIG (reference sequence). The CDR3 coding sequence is TGTGCCTGGAGTACGAACAGCCCCGAGCAGTACTTC. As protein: CAWSTNSPEQYF.

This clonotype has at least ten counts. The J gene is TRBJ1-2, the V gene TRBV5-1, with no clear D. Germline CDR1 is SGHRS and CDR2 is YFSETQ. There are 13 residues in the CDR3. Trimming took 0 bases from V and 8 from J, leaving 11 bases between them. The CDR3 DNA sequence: TGCGCCAGCAGCTTGGCCGGGGAGCGAGGCTACACCTTC. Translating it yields CASSLAGERGYTF.

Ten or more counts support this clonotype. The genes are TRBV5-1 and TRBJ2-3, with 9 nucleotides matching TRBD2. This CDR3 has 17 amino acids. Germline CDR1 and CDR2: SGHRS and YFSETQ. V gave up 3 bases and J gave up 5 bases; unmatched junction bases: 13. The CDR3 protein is CASSSGGRAGGQDTQYF. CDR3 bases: TGCGCCAGCAGCTCCGGGGGTAGAGCGGGAGGCCAAGATACGCAGTATTTT.